The source of this TCR beta chain is a study of shared clonotypes between healthy human individuals (dated by TCRdb to the early 2020s). General notes on the study: The cohort comprised a couple of women and three men aged 18 to 49 years. For each donor, three plates each were used for CD4 naive and CD4 memory, two plates were used for CD8 naive, and one plate was used for CD8 memory. To increase sequencing depth and limit assay-specific biases, TCR repertoire library preparation and sequencing were carried out by different laboratories using diverse techniques. The study deeply sequenced blood TCR repertoires of five healthy adults to estimate repertoire size and the extent of clonotype sharing between individuals. Per donor, leukapheresis produced somewhere between about 0.8 and 9 billion PBMCs. Summary of the overall study and its limitations: Approximately 4.8% of naive CD4, 3.5% of naive CD8, roughly 2.4% of memory CD4, and 0.4% of memory CD8 clonotypes were shared across several donors. Compared with non-shared clonotypes, the clonotypes found in all four sorted-subset donors had higher generation probabilities. Pairwise subsampling led to the expectation that sequencing depth would affect the degree of clonotype sharing among donors. Incomplete sequencing was indicated by rarefaction of sorted-subset datasets, despite the large sequencing depth. Sampling was limited to blood, and TCR repertoires in tissue likely differ from TCR repertoires in blood. Because the study included only a small number of donors, the genetic and exposure-history diversity represented was limited. Naive subsets generally had larger estimated clonotype richness than memory subsets did.

CDR1 MDHEN and CDR2 SYDVKM were looked up in the germline V gene. Measured from the cysteine to the phenylalanine, the CDR3 is 15 residues long. Only CDR3 DNA remains: 45 bases, in frame from the first base. Unmatched junction bases come to 7, with V trimmed by 7 bases and J by 4 bases. Using the deep immunoSEQ assay, multiplex PCR amplified TCR CDR3 regions from genomic DNA. For each cell subset, the extracted genomic DNA was distributed evenly across all wells of several immunoSEQ 96-well plates, and each plate served as one replicate. For sorted subsets, approximately 200 ng of genomic DNA, equivalent to 30,000 or so T cell genomes, went into each replicate PCR. Purified libraries were measured with a Qubit 3.0 fluorometer, size-checked on a Bioanalyzer 2100, and measured again with the KAPA Library Quantification kit. A separate single-read 150-cycle Illumina NextSeq 550 flow cell was used to sequence each immunoSEQ 96-well plate. As for the authors' bioinformatics: Because the immunoSEQ output included only junctional sequences and no quality scores, the filtering could not be the same as the filtering used for full-length reads. To assign V/J genes and CDR3, sequences were annotated against IMGT germline references using PyIR, a Python wrapper for IgBLAST v1.9. Reads were removed for weak V/J assignments (E-value above 1e-6), missing CDR3, stop codons, out-of-frame junctions, or ambiguous translated residues. V3J clonotypes were defined as sequences sharing an identical inferred V gene, J gene, and CDR3 amino acid sequence. Percentage overlap between repertoires was calculated by dividing the number of shared unique clonotypes by the size of the smaller repertoire. Three approaches were used to assess repertoire richness: RTK rarefaction, the Chao1 estimator, and Recon v2.1 estimates of unobserved clonotypes. Generation probabilities were computed with OLGA for all TCRbeta clonotypes obtained by the gDNA method from several donors. TCRdb stores this immuneACCESS table with in-frame sequences only. Part of the clones is absent; in the studies checked, under half of the shortfall reflects unresolved V genes, and no reason is known for the rest. That table is the source of V, J and clone size, and D and trimming were worked out from the DNA. Within this sample are about 1.5 million clones, with 95% to 99% of them counted one time only. Clones ranked in the top ten supply approximately 0.44% of the sample.

A remark on this clone: This clone's antigen is unknown. Base qualities are not recorded, but no much larger clone differs from it by a single base.

The donors were healthy, HIV-negative adults who had no recently reported acute infections or vaccinations. All donors were Caucasian adults living in Nashville, Tennessee, USA. CD4+ T cells were enriched through magnetic negative selection, after which naive cells were positively selected on CD45RA and the remaining negative fraction served as the memory subset. Blood was collected by leukapheresis, and PBMCs were isolated by Ficoll-Histopaque density gradient centrifugation and then cryopreserved in liquid nitrogen vapor phase. Analytical flow cytometry was used to check the purity and quantity of each magnetically sorted T cell population. Each sorted fraction had its genomic DNA isolated and then quantified by UV absorbance on a Nanodrop 2000c.

The sequence joins TRBV28 to TRBJ1-5, and 10 junction bases match TRBD1. This receptor was identified in a young man in good health. The sequenced sample was naive CD4+ T cells sorted from blood. Per the publication, the cell subset or site label means: CD45RA+ positively selected. DNA sequence: TGTGCCAGCAAACGACAGGGGGCTACTAATCAGCCCCAGCATTTT. Translated, this gives CASKRQGATNQPQHF.